This TCR beta chain was identified in a study of neoadjuvant nivolumab and ipilimumab in lung cancer. CDR3 length: 15 residues. Germline-derived CDR1 and CDR2 are GTSNPN and SVGIG (reference sequence). The V and J ends lost 4 bases and 4 bases respectively, with 19 bases between them. Using immunoSEQ multiplex PCR, the repertoire was profiled, and TCRdb retains in-frame clones only, with some absent. Found here are fewer than 20,000 clones, 65% to 80% of them singletons; the top ten hold around 7%. The chain carries TRBV30 and TRBJ1-2, with D perhaps matching TRBD1 (5 bases). The source is an adult with non-small cell lung cancer. Here the sequenced sample was tumor tissue, taken after neoadjuvant nivolumab, alone or with ipilimumab, at or shortly before surgery. For the CDR3, the DNA is TGTGCCTGGACCGACTGGGGCGGAGATTTCTATGGCTACACCTTC. Encoded protein: CAWTDWGGDFYGYTF.